A single sample is the source of the 7 T cell receptor beta chains below, sequenced in a study of CD8+CD57+ T cells in acquired aplastic anemia. Genomic DNA, the template, was used for profiling of the TCR beta VDJ and CDR3. TCRdb reprocessed the reads with MiXCR, giving one entry per CDR3 protein. Among some 170,000 distinct CDR3 sequences listed, approximately 44% were seen once. The sample consisted of sorted CD4+, CD8+, or CD8+CD57+ T cells (not recorded which) from PBMCs. The receptor source for this set is a human donor in good health.

V gene TRBV6-2 or TRBV6-3 combines with J gene TRBJ2-5; D is ambiguous. This CDR3 spans 14 amino acids. Trimming took off 7 bases at V and 0 bases at J, with 12 bases between the two ends. Germline loops: CDR1 MNHEY, CDR2 SVGEGT. The CDR3, as DNA: TGTGCCAGCATCGATCGGTTCCACCAAGAGACCCAGTACTTC. Translation: CASIDRFHQETQYF.

This clonotype was detected many times. V gene TRBV12-3 or TRBV12-4 combines with J gene TRBJ2-5, with D perhaps matching TRBD1 or TRBD2 (5 bases each). CDR3 length equals 14 residues. V lost 7 bases to trimming and J lost 7 bases, with 19 bases between them. CDR3 region: CASTSKGDVGTQYF. The DNA of the CDR3 is TGTGCCAGCACTTCGAAAGGGGACGTGGGGACCCAGTACTTC.

This clonotype was seen repeatedly, ten times or more. This chain links TRBV20-1 with TRBJ1-1, with TRBD1 identical over 7 bases. Germline CDR1 DFQATT, CDR2 SNEGSKA (reference sequence). The CDR3 sequence is 14 residues long. With 6 bases clipped from V and 2 bases from J, the junction kept 9 bases outside the gene matches. This chain's CDR3 is CSALYRQGNTEAFF. CDR3 bases: TGCAGTGCACTTTACAGACAGGGAAACACTGAAGCTTTCTTT.

The chain carries TRBV6-2 or TRBV6-3 and TRBJ2-7, with 7 positions matching TRBD2. Germline CDR1 reads MNHEY; CDR2 reads SVGEGT. V was pared by 8 bases and J by 6 bases, with 10 bases of the junction left unmatched. The CDR3 length is 13 residues. The CDR3 nucleotides read TGTGCCAGCTCACTCTTGGGCGGGAGCGAGCAGTACTTC. Translating gives CASSLLGGSEQYF.

This clonotype was picked up many times. V is TRBV29-1 and J is TRBJ2-5, with 11 nucleotides matching TRBD2. V dropped 4 bases and J dropped 5; count of bases not matched to a gene: 6. The CDR3 length is 14 residues. Per germline, CDR1 SQVTM and CDR2 ANQGSEA. The CDR3 DNA reads TGCAGCGTTGGTAGCGGGGGGGCCTATGAGACCCAGTACTTC. Amino acid sequence: CSVGSGGAYETQYF.

CDR3 DNA sequence: TGTGCCAGTAGTATGCCGGGGACAGCTAATTCACCCCTCCACTTT. Translating it yields CASSMPGTANSPLHF. The gene calls are TRBV19 and TRBJ1-6, with TRBD1 matching over 7 bases. The CDR3 sequence is 15 residues long. Per the germline V gene, CDR1 is LNHDA and CDR2 is SQIVND (reference sequence). Trimming took 3 bases from V and 6 from J; bases not matched to a gene: 5.

This clonotype was counted ten times or more. The rearrangement links TRBV6-1 to TRBJ1-1, with D perhaps matching TRBD1 (5 bases). The CDR3 covers 15 residues. V was clipped by 5 bases and J by 11 bases, with 24 bases between them. Germline V CDR1 and CDR2: MNHNS, SASEGT. In DNA form, the CDR3 reads TGTGCCAGCAGTTCCATGGGGACGGGTCCAACCGGGGCTTTCTTT. Its translation: CASSSMGTGPTGAFF.